The 25 T cell receptor beta chains below come from one sample, sequenced in a study of CD8 T cells in Susac syndrome. Random hexamers served to reverse transcribe roughly 0.45 to 1 ug RNA. TCRdb independently ran MiXCR on the immunoSEQ multiplex PCR reads; one entry per CDR3 protein. The sample comprises hundreds of thousands of distinct CDR3 sequences, over 85% of which are singletons, and around 0.072% rests with the top ten. The sample consisted of CD4+ T cells from PBMCs. The receptors were gathered from a human donor with multiple sclerosis.

The chain is built from TRBV28 and TRBJ2-7, with D unclear. The CDR3 sequence is 11 residues long. Trimming removed 5 bases from V and 9 bases from J, with 11 bases in between. The germline V gene has CDR1 MDHEN and CDR2 SYDVKM. The chain's CDR3 is CASSAVGRQYV. In DNA, the CDR3 is TGTGCCAGCAGTGCCGTGGGCCGGCAGTACGTC.

V gene TRBV29-1 combines with J gene TRBJ1-2; perhaps TRBD1 as D (6 bases). Trimming pared 4 bases from V and 11 bases from J, leaving 20 bases between. This CDR3 comprises 13 residues. The germline V gene encodes CDR1 SQVTM and CDR2 ANQGSEA. In DNA, the CDR3 is TGCAGCGTTGCAAGTCAGGGGCTCGAGGGTTACACCTTC. Translation: CSVASQGLEGYTF.

The chain employs TRBV12-3 or TRBV12-4 and TRBJ2-4; tentative D call: TRBD2 (6 bases). V lost 5 bases, J lost 0 bases, and 17 bases lay in between. This CDR3 spans 17 amino acids. For the CDR3, the DNA is TGTGCCAGCAGTCCCGACGCGGGGCCGTTAGCCAAAAACATTCAGTACTTC. This gives the protein CASSPDAGPLAKNIQYF.

The rearrangement uses TRBV6-6 and TRBJ2-1; D might be TRBD2 (6 bases). Germline V CDR1 and CDR2: MNHNY, SVGAGI (reference sequence). V was cut by 6 bases and J by 8 bases, with 20 bases left in between. The CDR3 runs 15 residues. CDR3 in amino acids: CASSRGTSRGDEQFF. The DNA for the CDR3 is TGTGCCAGCAGCCGCGGGACTTCCCGCGGGGATGAGCAGTTCTTC.

This chain links TRBV6-6 with TRBJ2-2; perhaps TRBD1 as D (6 bases). V was shortened by 0 bases and J by 6 bases, with 8 bases between the two germline ends. Germline CDR1 and CDR2: MNHNY and SVGAGI (reference sequence). The CDR3 has 14 residues. CDR3 coding DNA: TGTGCCAGCAGTTACTCGGGGGCGGCCGGGGAGCTGTTTTTT. As protein: CASSYSGAAGELFF.

The V and J genes are TRBV29-1 and TRBJ2-5, with D tentatively TRBD2 (6 bases). V was cut by 8 bases and J by 4 bases, with 20 bases left in between. CDR1 SQVTM and CDR2 ANQGSEA come from the germline V gene. The CDR3 totals 14 residues. The DNA of the CDR3 is TGCAGCTCGCAACGGGGGATCCCCTCAGAGACCCAGTACTTC. The encoded protein is CSSQRGIPSETQYF.

The rearrangement uses TRBV19 and TRBJ2-3; D could derive from TRBD1 or TRBD2 (5 bases each). This CDR3 spans 13 amino acids. V lost 7 bases and J lost 6, with 14 bases in between. Looked up from germline, CDR1 is LNHDA and CDR2 is SQIVND (reference sequence). The DNA for the CDR3 is TGTGCCAGTAAAGGGACCCCTGGTGATACGCAGTATTTT. Amino acids: CASKGTPGDTQYF.

This rearrangement joins TRBV5-4 to TRBJ1-1, with D possibly TRBD1 on 5 matching bases. V lost 10 bases, J lost 2 bases, and 15 bases lay in between. In germline, CDR1 is SGHNT, CDR2 YYREEE (reference sequence). The CDR3 length is 13 residues. The CDR3 sequence is CAGGKTDNTEAFF. The CDR3 DNA is TGTGCCGGGGGTAAGACAGATAACACTGAAGCTTTCTTT.

This clonotype was counted once. The CDR3 DNA reads TGTGCCAGCAGGGGTTGGGGGGCCTCCTACAATGAGCAGTTCTTC. This sequence encodes CASRGWGASYNEQFF. This rearrangement joins TRBV28 to TRBJ2-1, with D perhaps matching TRBD1 or TRBD2 (6 bases each). Germline V CDR1 and CDR2: MDHEN, SYDVKM. Trimming removed 6 bases from V and 0 bases from J, with 12 bases in between. The CDR3 loop spans 15 amino acids.

V gene TRBV25-1 combines with J gene TRBJ2-3, with a possible D match to TRBD2 (6 bases). This CDR3 spans 15 amino acids. CDR1 is MGHDK, CDR2 SYGVNS, per germline. V lost 4 bases, J lost 7 bases, and 18 bases lay in between. The DNA of the CDR3 is TGTGCCAGCAGTGTAGGGACTGCCGCCCGCAATACGCAGTATTTT. Translated, it gives CASSVGTAARNTQYF.

V usage is TRBV28 and J usage is TRBJ2-1, with 7 bases identical to TRBD1. Germline V gene sequence: CDR1 MDHEN, CDR2 SYDVKM. The CDR3 totals 16 residues. Trimming at V came to 5 bases and at J to 7 bases, leaving 14 bases not matched to a gene. CDR3 nucleotide sequence: TGTGCCAGCAGTCGCGACGGACAGGTAAAGCTTAATGAGCAGTTCTTC. This sequence encodes CASSRDGQVKLNEQFF.

The CDR3: CASSFSRVEEETQYF. In DNA, the CDR3 is TGTGCCAGCAGCTTCAGTAGAGTAGAAGAAGAGACCCAGTACTTC. The V and J genes are TRBV5-4 and TRBJ2-5; D remains ambiguous. The CDR3 has 15 amino acids. CDR1 and CDR2 from the germline V gene are SGHNT and YYREEE (reference sequence). Trimming left V 2 bases short and J 3 bases short, with 14 bases between.

This clonotype showed up just a few times. The gene calls are TRBV2 and TRBJ1-5; unclear D gene. The germline V gene has CDR1 SNHLY and CDR2 FYNNEI. The CDR3 is 12 residues long. V lost 5 bases and J 3 bases, leaving 5 bases between the germline ends. The CDR3 DNA follows: TGTGCCAGCAGTCCGGACAATCAGCCCCAGCATTTT. Translating it yields CASSPDNQPQHF. The full variable domain, with the rest looked up from reference TRBV2 and TRBJ1-5, is EPEVTQTPSHQVTQMGQEVILRCVPISNHLYFYWYRQILGQKVEFLVSFYNNEISEKSEIFDDQFSVERPDGSNFTLKIRSTKLEDSAMYFCASSPDNQPQHFGDGTRLSIL.

The table lists this clonotype with a count of one. The CDR3 here is CASSATGKGEKLFF. CDR3 DNA: TGTGCCAGCAGTGCGACAGGGAAGGGTGAAAAACTGTTTTTT. The rearrangement links TRBV6-6 to TRBJ1-4; TRBD1 matches 7 bases. The CDR3 extends over 14 amino acids. The V segment lost 5 bases and the J segment 7 bases; nucleotides outside the gene matches: 7. The germline V gene encodes CDR1 MNHNY and CDR2 SVGAGI (reference sequence).

The J gene is TRBJ2-2, the V gene TRBV4-1; D unclear. CDR1 MGHRA and CDR2 YSYEKL come from the germline V gene. The CDR3 runs 17 residues. V was trimmed by 1 base and J by 0 bases, leaving 12 bases between them. The CDR3 region has the DNA TGCGCCAGCAGCCAAGTCCGAAGGGCCGCGAACACCGGGGAGCTGTTTTTT. Its translation is CASSQVRRAANTGELFF.

A single count supports this clonotype. This rearrangement joins TRBV7-9 to TRBJ2-3, with 7 bases aligning to TRBD2. J gave up 2 bases and V 5 bases, and 10 bases lay outside the gene matches. The CDR3 contains 16 residues. Germline-derived CDR1 and CDR2 are SEHNR and FQNEAQ (reference sequence). The CDR3 reads CASSPGLRESTDTQYF. CDR3 in DNA: TGTGCCAGCAGCCCCGGCTTGCGGGAGTCCACAGATACGCAGTATTTT. Combining the CDR3 with reference TRBV7-9 and TRBJ2-3 gives the whole variable domain DTGVSQNPRHKITKRGQNVTFRCDPISEHNRLYWYRQTLGQGPEFLTYFQNEAQLEKSRLLSDRFSAERPKGSFSTLEIQRTEQGDSAMYLCASSPGLRESTDTQYFGPGTRLTVL.

V gene TRBV27 combines with J gene TRBJ1-2, with D possibly matching TRBD1 (6 bases). The CDR3 is made up of 14 amino acids. V dropped 5 bases and J dropped 8 bases, with 18 bases sitting between them. Looked up from germline, CDR1 is MNHEY and CDR2 is SMNVEV (reference sequence). The DNA of the CDR3 is TGTGCCAGCAGTCCCAAAGAAACAGGGTACGGCTACACCTTC. This encodes CASSPKETGYGYTF.

V and J are TRBV12-3 or TRBV12-4 and TRBJ1-4; 10 nucleotides align to TRBD1. The CDR3 totals 14 residues. The V gene end was trimmed by 7 bases and the J gene end by 7 bases; junction bases not matched to a gene: 6. CDR3 DNA sequence: TGTGCCAGCAAATTAGGGACAGGGGTTGAAAAACTGTTTTTT. The encoded protein is CASKLGTGVEKLFF.

The CDR3 DNA follows: TGCGCCAGCACCAAGGGGGTGGAGGAAAAACTGTTTTTT. Its protein is CASTKGVEEKLFF. The chain joins TRBV4-1 to TRBJ1-4; a weak D match, TRBD1 (6 bases). The germline CDR1 and CDR2 sequences are MGHRA and YSYEKL. With 7 bases removed from V and 8 bases from J, the gap between germline ends came to 14 bases. This CDR3 is built from 13 residues.

The chain is built from TRBV6-6 and TRBJ1-5; D not certain. The ends were cut back, 5 bases at V and 3 bases at J, with 11 bases in the middle. This CDR3 is 14 amino acids long. Per the germline V gene, CDR1 is MNHNY and CDR2 is SVGAGI (reference sequence). The CDR3 protein is CASSLGGYNQPQHF. CDR3 DNA: TGTGCCAGCAGTCTGGGAGGGTACAATCAGCCCCAGCATTTT.

This chain links TRBV5-1 with TRBJ1-3, with D uncertain. The CDR3 length is 15 residues. Looked up from germline, CDR1 is SGHRS and CDR2 is YFSETQ. Trimming pared 4 bases from V and 3 bases from J, leaving 14 bases between. DNA for the CDR3: TGCGCCAGCAGCCGGTTGGGCGTCGATGGAAACACCATATATTTT. This gives the protein CASSRLGVDGNTIYF.

This chain connects TRBV6-5 to TRBJ1-3, with unresolved D. There are 14 residues in the CDR3. Germline V gives CDR1 MNHEY, CDR2 SVGAGI. Trimming took off 11 bases at V and 0 bases at J, with 14 bases between the two ends. CDR3 nucleotides: TGTGCCTCCGGGAAGCTCTCCTCTGGAAACACCATATATTTT. It codes for CASGKLSSGNTIYF.

In this sample, this clonotype turned up once. The rearrangement links TRBV12-3 or TRBV12-4 to TRBJ1-5; 7 bases align to TRBD1. Trimming removed 6 bases from V and 4 bases from J; junction bases left unmatched: 6. The CDR3 is 14 residues long. This chain's CDR3 is CASSQQGQNQPQHF. For the CDR3, the DNA is TGTGCCAGCAGCCAACAGGGGCAGAATCAGCCCCAGCATTTT.

This chain connects TRBV6-5 to TRBJ1-2; D is undetermined. CDR3 length: 14 residues. Germline lookup yields CDR1 MNHEY and CDR2 SVGAGI. Deletions cut 2 bases from V and 4 bases from J, with 11 bases between. CDR3 sequence (DNA): TGTGCCAGCAGTTACAGGTCGATGGGCTATGGCTACACCTTC. This translates into CASSYRSMGYGYTF.

V gene TRBV4-1 combines with J gene TRBJ1-6, with a possible D match to TRBD1 (5 bases). The CDR3 consists of 16 residues. V was trimmed by 0 bases and J by 10 bases, leaving 16 bases between them. Germline V gene data show CDR1 as MGHRA and CDR2 as YSYEKL. CDR3 amino acids: CASSQDSGSITSPLHF. CDR3 DNA: TGCGCCAGCAGCCAAGATTCAGGGTCGATAACCTCACCCCTCCACTTT.